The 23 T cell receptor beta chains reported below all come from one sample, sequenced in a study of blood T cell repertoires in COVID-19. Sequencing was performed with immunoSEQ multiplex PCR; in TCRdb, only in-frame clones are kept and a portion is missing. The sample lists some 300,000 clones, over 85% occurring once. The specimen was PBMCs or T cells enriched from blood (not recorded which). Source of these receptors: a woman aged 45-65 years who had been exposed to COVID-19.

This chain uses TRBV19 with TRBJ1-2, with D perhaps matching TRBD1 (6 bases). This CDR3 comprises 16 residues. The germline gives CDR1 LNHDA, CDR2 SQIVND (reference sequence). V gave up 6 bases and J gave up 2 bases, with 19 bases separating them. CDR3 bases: TGTGCCAGTAGCCCACGGACAGAATACCCGAACTATGGCTACACCTTC. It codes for CASSPRTEYPNYGYTF.

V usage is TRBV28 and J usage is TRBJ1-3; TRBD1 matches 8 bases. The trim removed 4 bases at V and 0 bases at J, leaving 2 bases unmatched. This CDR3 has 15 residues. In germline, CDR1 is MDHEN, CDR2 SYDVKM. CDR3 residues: CASSSTGVSGNTIYF. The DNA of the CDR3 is TGTGCCAGCAGTTCGACAGGGGTCTCTGGAAACACCATATATTTT.

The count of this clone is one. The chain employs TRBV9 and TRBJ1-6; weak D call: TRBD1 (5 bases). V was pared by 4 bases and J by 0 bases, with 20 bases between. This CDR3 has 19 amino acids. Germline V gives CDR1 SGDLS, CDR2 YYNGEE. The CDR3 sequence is CASSKDTPTFSSYNSPLHF. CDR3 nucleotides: TGTGCCAGCAGCAAGGACACCCCGACATTTAGCTCCTATAATTCACCCCTCCACTTT. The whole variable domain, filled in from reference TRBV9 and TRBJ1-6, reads DSGVTQTPKHLITATGQRVTLRCSPRSGDLSVYWYQQSLDQGLQFLIQYYNGEERAKGNILERFSAQQFPDLHSELNLSSLELGDSALYFCASSKDTPTFSSYNSPLHFGNGTRLTVT.

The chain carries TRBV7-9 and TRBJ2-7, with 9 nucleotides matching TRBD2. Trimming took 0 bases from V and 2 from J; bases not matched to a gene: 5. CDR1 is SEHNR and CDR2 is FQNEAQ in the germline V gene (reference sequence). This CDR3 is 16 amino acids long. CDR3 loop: CASSLARAGGPYEQYF. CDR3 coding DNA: TGTGCCAGCAGCTTAGCCCGAGCGGGGGGCCCCTACGAGCAGTACTTC.

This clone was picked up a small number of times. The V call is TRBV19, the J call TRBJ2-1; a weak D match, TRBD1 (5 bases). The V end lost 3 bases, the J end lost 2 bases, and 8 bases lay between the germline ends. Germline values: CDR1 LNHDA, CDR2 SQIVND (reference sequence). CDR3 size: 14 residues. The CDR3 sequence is CASSILGPYNEQFF. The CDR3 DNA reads TGTGCCAGTAGTATTTTGGGGCCCTACAATGAGCAGTTCTTC.

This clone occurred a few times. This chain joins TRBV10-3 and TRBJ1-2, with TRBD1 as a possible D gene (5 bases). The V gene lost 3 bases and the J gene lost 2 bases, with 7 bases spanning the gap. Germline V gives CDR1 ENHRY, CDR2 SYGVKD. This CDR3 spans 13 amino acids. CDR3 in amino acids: CAISEAGNYGYTF. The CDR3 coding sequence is TGTGCCATCAGTGAAGCAGGGAACTATGGCTACACCTTC.

The CDR3 sequence is CASSQGSSVVRGTQYF. The CDR3 region has the DNA TGTGCCAGCAGCCAAGGATCTAGCGTGGTCCGTGGGACCCAGTACTTC. The V gene is TRBV3-1 (or the pseudogene TRBV3-2), the J gene TRBJ2-5; D perhaps matches TRBD2 (6 bases). The CDR3 is made up of 16 amino acids. V lost 1 base to trimming and J lost 7 bases, with 19 bases between them. Germline loops: CDR1 LGHDT, CDR2 YNNKEL (reference sequence).

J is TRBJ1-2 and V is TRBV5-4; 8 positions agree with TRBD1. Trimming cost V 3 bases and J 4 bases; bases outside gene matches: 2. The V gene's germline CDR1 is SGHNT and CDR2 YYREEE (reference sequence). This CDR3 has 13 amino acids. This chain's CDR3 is CASSSGQAYGYTF. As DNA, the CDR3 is TGTGCCAGCAGCTCGGGACAGGCCTATGGCTACACCTTC. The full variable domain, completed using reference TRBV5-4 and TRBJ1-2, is ETGVTQSPTHLIKTRGQQVTLRCSSQSGHNTVSWYQQALGQGPQFIFQYYREEENGRGNFPPRFSGLQFPNYSSELNVNALELDDSALYLCASSSGQAYGYTFGSGTRLTVV.

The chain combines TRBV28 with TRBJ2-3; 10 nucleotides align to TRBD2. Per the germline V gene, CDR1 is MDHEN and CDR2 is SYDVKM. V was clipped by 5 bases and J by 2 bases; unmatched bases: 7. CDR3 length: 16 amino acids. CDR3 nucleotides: TGTGCCAGCAGTACGGTAGCGGGGGGCTACACAGATACGCAGTATTTT. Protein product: CASSTVAGGYTDTQYF.

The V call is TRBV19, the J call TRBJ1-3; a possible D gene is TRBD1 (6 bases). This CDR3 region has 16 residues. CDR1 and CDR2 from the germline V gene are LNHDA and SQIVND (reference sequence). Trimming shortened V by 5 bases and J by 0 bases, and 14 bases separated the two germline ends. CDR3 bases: TGTGCCAGTAGTCCGCGGACAGTCTCCTCTGGAAACACCATATATTTT. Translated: CASSPRTVSSGNTIYF.

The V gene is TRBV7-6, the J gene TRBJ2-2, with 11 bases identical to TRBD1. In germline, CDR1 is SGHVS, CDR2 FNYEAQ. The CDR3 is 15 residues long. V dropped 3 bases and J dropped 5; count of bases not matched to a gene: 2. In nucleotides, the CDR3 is TGTGCCAGCAGCTTCGGGACAGGGGGTACCGGGGAGCTGTTTTTT. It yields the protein CASSFGTGGTGELFF.

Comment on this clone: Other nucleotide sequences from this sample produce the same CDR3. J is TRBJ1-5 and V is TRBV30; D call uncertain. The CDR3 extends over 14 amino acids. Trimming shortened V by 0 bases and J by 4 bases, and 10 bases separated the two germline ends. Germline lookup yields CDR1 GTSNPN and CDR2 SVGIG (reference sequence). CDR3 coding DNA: TGTGCCTGGAGTGTTGGGTCAGGAAATCAGCCCCAGCATTTT. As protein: CAWSVGSGNQPQHF.

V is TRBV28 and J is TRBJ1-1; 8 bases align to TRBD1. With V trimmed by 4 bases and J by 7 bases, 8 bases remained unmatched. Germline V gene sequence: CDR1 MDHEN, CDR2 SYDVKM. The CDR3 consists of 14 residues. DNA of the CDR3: TGTGCCAGCAGTTCCACCGCTGACAGGGGTGAAGCTTTCTTT. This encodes CASSSTADRGEAFF.

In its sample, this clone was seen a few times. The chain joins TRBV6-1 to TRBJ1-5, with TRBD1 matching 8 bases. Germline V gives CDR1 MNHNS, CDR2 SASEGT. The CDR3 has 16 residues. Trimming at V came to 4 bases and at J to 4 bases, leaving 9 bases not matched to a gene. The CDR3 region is CASSVETGAINQPQHF. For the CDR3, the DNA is TGTGCCAGCAGTGTGGAGACAGGGGCGATTAATCAGCCCCAGCATTTT.

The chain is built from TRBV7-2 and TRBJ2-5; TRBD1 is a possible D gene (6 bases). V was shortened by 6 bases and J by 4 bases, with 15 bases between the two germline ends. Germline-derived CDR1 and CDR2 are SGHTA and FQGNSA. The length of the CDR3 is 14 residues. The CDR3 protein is CASRPGAGLETQYF. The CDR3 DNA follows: TGTGCCAGCAGACCAGGGGCCGGGTTAGAGACCCAGTACTTC.

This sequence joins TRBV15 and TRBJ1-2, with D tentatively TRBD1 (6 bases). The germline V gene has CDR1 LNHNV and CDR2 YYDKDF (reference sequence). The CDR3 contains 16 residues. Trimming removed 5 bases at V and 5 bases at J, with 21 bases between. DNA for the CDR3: TGTGCCACCAGCCTCGGGGGGCAGCAACAGTGGTATGGCTACACCTTC. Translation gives CATSLGGQQQWYGYTF.

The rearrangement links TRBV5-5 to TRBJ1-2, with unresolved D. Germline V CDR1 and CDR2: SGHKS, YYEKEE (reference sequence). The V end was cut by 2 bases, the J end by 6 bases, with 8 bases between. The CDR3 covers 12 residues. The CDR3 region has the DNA TGTGCCAGCAGCTTTACCGGGGATGGCTACACCTTC. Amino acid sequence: CASSFTGDGYTF.

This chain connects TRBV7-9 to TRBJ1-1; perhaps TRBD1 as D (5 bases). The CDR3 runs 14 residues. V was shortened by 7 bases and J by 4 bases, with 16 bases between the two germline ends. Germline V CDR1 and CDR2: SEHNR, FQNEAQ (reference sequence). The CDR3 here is CASTLTWGGTEAFF. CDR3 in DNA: TGTGCCAGCACTTTGACATGGGGGGGCACTGAAGCTTTCTTT. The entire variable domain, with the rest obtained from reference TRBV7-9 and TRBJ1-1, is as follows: DTGVSQNPRHKITKRGQNVTFRCDPISEHNRLYWYRQTLGQGPEFLTYFQNEAQLEKSRLLSDRFSAERPKGSFSTLEIQRTEQGDSAMYLCASTLTWGGTEAFFGQGTRLTVV.

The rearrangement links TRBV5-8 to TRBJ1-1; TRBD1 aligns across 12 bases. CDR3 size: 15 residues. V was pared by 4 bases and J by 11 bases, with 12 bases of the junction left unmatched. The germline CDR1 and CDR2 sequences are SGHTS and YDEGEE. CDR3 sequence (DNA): TGTGCCAGCAGCAGTCCCGGGACAGGGGGCGGAAAGGCTTTCTTT. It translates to CASSSPGTGGGKAFF.

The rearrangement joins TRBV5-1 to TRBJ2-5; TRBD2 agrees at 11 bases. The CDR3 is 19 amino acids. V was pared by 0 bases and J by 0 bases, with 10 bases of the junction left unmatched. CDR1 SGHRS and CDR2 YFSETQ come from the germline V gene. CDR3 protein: CASSLGLLAGGPYQETQYF. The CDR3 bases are TGCGCCAGCAGCTTGGGTTTGCTAGCGGGGGGCCCGTACCAAGAGACCCAGTACTTC.

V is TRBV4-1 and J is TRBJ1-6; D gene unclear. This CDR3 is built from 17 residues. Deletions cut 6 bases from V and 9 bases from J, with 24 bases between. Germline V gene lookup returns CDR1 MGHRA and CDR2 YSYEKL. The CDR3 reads CASRQATGEVDGSPLHF. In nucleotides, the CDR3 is TGCGCCAGCAGGCAGGCCACTGGGGAGGTGGATGGTTCACCCCTCCACTTT.

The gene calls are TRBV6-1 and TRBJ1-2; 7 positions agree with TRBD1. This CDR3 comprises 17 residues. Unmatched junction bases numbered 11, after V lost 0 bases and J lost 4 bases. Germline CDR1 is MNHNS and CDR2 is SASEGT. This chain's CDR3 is CASSEAGTGAYFYGYTF. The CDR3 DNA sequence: TGTGCCAGCAGTGAAGCTGGAACAGGGGCGTACTTCTATGGCTACACCTTC.

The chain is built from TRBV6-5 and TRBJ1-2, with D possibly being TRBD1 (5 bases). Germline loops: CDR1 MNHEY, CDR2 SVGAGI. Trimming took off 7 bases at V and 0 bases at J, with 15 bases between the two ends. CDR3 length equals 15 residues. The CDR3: CASILRGTANYGYTF. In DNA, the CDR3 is TGTGCCAGCATTTTGCGGGGCACCGCTAACTATGGCTACACCTTC.